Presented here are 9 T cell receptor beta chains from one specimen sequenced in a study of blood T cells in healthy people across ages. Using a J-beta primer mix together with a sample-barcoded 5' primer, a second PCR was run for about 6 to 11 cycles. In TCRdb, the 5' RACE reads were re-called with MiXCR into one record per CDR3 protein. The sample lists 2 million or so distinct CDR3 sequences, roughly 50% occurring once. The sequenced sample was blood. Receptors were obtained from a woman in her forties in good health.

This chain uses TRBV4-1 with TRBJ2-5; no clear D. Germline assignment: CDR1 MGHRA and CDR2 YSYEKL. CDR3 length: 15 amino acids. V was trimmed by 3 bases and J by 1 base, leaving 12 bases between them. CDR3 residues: CASSQAERLQETQYF. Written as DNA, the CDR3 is TGCGCCAGCAGCCAGGCGGAACGTCTCCAAGAGACCCAGTACTTC.

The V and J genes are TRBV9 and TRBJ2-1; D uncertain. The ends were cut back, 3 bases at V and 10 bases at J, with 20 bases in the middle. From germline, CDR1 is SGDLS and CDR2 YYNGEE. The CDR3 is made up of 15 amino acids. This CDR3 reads CASSADGTVAEEQFF. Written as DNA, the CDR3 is TGTGCCAGCAGCGCCGATGGCACGGTCGCGGAGGAGCAGTTCTTC.

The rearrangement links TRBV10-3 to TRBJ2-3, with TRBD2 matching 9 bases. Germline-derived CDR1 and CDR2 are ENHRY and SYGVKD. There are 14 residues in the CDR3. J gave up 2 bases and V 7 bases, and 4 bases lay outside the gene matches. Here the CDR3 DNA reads TGTGCCATCACTAGCGGGGTTGACACAGATACGCAGTATTTT. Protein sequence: CAITSGVDTDTQYF.

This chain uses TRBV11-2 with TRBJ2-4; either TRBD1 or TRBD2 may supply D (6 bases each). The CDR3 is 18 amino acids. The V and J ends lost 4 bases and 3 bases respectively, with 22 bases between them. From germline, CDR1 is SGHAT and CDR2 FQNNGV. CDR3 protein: CASSSYLQGLSVKNIQYF. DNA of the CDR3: TGTGCCAGCAGCTCTTACCTACAGGGACTCAGTGTCAAAAACATTCAGTACTTC.

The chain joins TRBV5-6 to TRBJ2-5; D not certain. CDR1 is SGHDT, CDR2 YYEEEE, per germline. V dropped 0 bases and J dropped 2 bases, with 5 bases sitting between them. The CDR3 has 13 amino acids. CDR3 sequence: CASSLEEQETQYF. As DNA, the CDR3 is TGTGCCAGCAGCTTGGAAGAACAAGAGACCCAGTACTTC.

CDR3 residues: CASSLGEVSTSEAFF. Here the CDR3 DNA reads TGTGCCAGCAGCTTAGGCGAGGTTAGCACTTCTGAAGCTTTCTTT. The chain has TRBV7-6 and TRBJ1-1, with D unclear. V was clipped by 1 base and J by 6 bases, with 15 bases between them. Per germline, CDR1 SGHVS and CDR2 FNYEAQ. The CDR3 contains 15 residues.

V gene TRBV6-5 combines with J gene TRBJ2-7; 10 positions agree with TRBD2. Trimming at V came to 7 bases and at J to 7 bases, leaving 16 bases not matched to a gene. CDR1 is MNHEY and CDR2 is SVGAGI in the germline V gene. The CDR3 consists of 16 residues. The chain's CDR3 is CASTTTRERGGVEQYF. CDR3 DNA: TGTGCCAGCACGACAACCAGAGAGCGGGGGGGCGTTGAGCAGTACTTC.

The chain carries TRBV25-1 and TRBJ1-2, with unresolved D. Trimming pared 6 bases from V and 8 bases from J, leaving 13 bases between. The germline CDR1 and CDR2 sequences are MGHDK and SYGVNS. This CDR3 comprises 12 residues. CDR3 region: CASSAREGGYTF. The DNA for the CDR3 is TGTGCCAGCAGCGCGCGAGAAGGGGGCTACACCTTC.

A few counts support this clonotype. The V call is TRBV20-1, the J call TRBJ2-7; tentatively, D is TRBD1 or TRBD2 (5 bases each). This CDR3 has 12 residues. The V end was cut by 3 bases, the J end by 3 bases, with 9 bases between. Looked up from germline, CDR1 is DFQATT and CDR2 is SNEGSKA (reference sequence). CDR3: CSASWDDYEQYF. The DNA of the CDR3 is TGCAGTGCTAGTTGGGACGACTACGAGCAGTACTTC.